A single sample is the source of the 23 T cell receptor beta chains below, sequenced in a study of identical twins. TCRdb analysed the 5' RACE reads with MiXCR anew, one entry per CDR3 protein. Altogether around 490,000 distinct CDR3 sequences are present, more than 20% being singletons, with the ten largest covering roughly 0.5%. The same data also went into a second study, on yellow fever vaccine responses in identical twins.

Sequenced: CD4+ T cells sorted from blood. These receptor sequences come from a woman aged 18-29 years in good health.

V usage is TRBV6-1 and J usage is TRBJ2-7, with TRBD1 identical over 8 bases. J was trimmed by 2 bases and V by 7 bases; bases with no gene match: 10. The CDR3 is 15 amino acids. Germline lookup yields CDR1 MNHNS and CDR2 SASEGT. This chain's CDR3 is CASTPLGTGTYEQYF. The CDR3 bases are TGTGCCAGCACCCCCCTCGGGACAGGTACCTACGAGCAGTACTTC.

The rearrangement uses TRBV5-1 and TRBJ1-4; D unresolved. V was pared by 6 bases and J by 5 bases, with 11 bases between. Germline assignment: CDR1 SGHRS and CDR2 YFSETQ. The length of the CDR3 is 13 residues. CDR3 DNA: TGCGCCAGCACCACTGAGAACAATGAAAAACTGTTTTTT. Its translation is CASTTENNEKLFF. The entire variable domain, with the rest obtained from reference TRBV5-1 and TRBJ1-4, is as follows: KAGVTQTPRYLIKTRGQQVTLSCSPISGHRSVSWYQQTPGQGLQFLFEYFSETQRNKGNFPGRFSGRQFSNSRSEMNVSTLELGDSALYLCASTTENNEKLFFGSGTQLSVL.

The V and J genes are TRBV10-3 and TRBJ1-2, with 9 bases identical to TRBD1. This CDR3 spans 15 amino acids. From germline, CDR1 is ENHRY and CDR2 SYGVKD. The ends lost 4 bases at V and 4 bases at J; junction bases unmatched: 7. CDR3 residues: CAISGTGGAGYGYTF. The CDR3 nucleotides are TGTGCCATCAGTGGCACAGGGGGCGCGGGCTATGGCTACACCTTC.

This clonotype was seen more than once but under ten times. The chain links TRBV21-1 to TRBJ2-1. TRBV21-1 is a known pseudogene. The CDR3 consists of 15 residues. CDR3 bases: TGTGCCAGCAGCCCCCGGTGGGAGCTGTGCAATGAGCAGTTCTTC. Amino acids: CASSPRWELCNEQFF.

This clonotype was seen a handful of times. This chain connects TRBV12-3 or TRBV12-4 to TRBJ2-2; D might be TRBD1 or TRBD2, each matching 5 bases. The ends were cut back, 7 bases at V and 7 bases at J, with 22 bases in the middle. The CDR3 is 16 amino acids. In nucleotides, the CDR3 is TGTGCCAGCACCAGGACAACTAGTGGTTCGGGCGGGGAGCTGTTTTTT. Protein sequence: CASTRTTSGSGGELFF.

This clonotype has only a few counts. The J gene is TRBJ1-2, the V gene TRBV14; the D is unclear. Germline V gene sequence: CDR1 SGHDN, CDR2 FVKESK. The V and J ends lost 1 base and 0 bases respectively, with 6 bases between them. This CDR3 comprises 14 residues. CDR3 nucleotide sequence: TGTGCCAGCAGCCAAGGGAGAGCTAACTATGGCTACACCTTC. It yields the protein CASSQGRANYGYTF. Filled out from reference TRBV14 and TRBJ1-2, the complete variable domain reads EAGVTQFPSHSVIEKGQTVTLRCDPISGHDNLYWYRRVMGKEIKFLLHFVKESKQDESGMPNNRFLAERTGGTYSTLKVQPAELEDSGVYFCASSQGRANYGYTFGSGTRLTVV.

The chain carries TRBV5-1 and TRBJ2-1; 9 bases match TRBD1. Unmatched junction bases numbered 6, after V lost 4 bases and J lost 7 bases. The CDR3 length is 14 residues. The germline V gene encodes CDR1 SGHRS and CDR2 YFSETQ. CDR3 nucleotide sequence: TGCGCCAGCAGCATCGACAGGGGGAAGAATGAGCAGTTCTTC. This sequence encodes CASSIDRGKNEQFF.

This clonotype was seen only a few times. The chain carries TRBV20-1 and TRBJ2-7; D is unresolved. Germline V gene sequence: CDR1 DFQATT, CDR2 SNEGSKA (reference sequence). The CDR3 length is 15 residues. The V end was cut by 0 bases, the J end by 0 bases, with 12 bases between. CDR3 residues: CSARDYRPFSYEQYV. The CDR3, as DNA: TGCAGTGCTAGAGATTATCGCCCTTTCTCCTACGAGCAGTACGTC.

This chain uses TRBV5-1 with TRBJ2-3, with 9 positions matching TRBD2. The ends lost 4 bases at V and 2 bases at J; junction bases unmatched: 8. CDR1 and CDR2 from the germline V gene are SGHRS and YFSETQ. The CDR3 totals 16 residues. CDR3 bases: TGCGCCAGCAGCCCTTTGACTAGCGGTCTCACAGATACGCAGTATTTT. Amino acid sequence: CASSPLTSGLTDTQYF.

This clonotype was detected many times. This rearrangement joins TRBV3-1 to TRBJ1-1; D gene unclear. This CDR3 is built from 13 residues. The V end lost 1 base, the J end lost 1 base, and 4 bases lay between the germline ends. The V gene's germline CDR1 is LGHDT and CDR2 YNNKEL (reference sequence). Here the CDR3 reads CASSQGGNTEAFF. The CDR3 DNA reads as TGTGCCAGCAGCCAAGGTGGGAACACTGAAGCTTTCTTT.

The chain combines TRBV10-2 with TRBJ2-2, with 8 bases identical to TRBD1. With 8 bases clipped from V and 4 bases from J, the junction kept 6 bases outside the gene matches. The CDR3 extends over 14 amino acids. CDR1 is WSHSY and CDR2 is SAAADI in the germline V gene. CDR3 DNA: TGCGCCAGCCGGGCGACAGGGGCCACCGGGGAGCTGTTTTTT. It is translated as CASRATGATGELFF.

The CDR3 spells CSVEESGWYGYTF. The CDR3 DNA sequence: TGCAGCGTTGAAGAAAGCGGGTGGTACGGCTACACCTTC. The chain uses TRBV29-1 and TRBJ1-2; D is unclear. The V end lost 0 bases, the J end lost 8 bases, and 13 bases lay between the germline ends. The germline V gene encodes CDR1 SQVTM and CDR2 ANQGSEA. CDR3 size: 13 residues.

The genes are TRBV6-1 and TRBJ2-2, with D hard to call. The V end was cut by 8 bases, the J end by 1 base, with 14 bases between. The CDR3 consists of 15 residues. CDR1 and CDR2 (germline): MNHNS, SASEGT. The CDR3 spells CASLARWGNTGELFF. The CDR3 bases are TGTGCCAGCCTGGCCCGGTGGGGGAACACCGGGGAGCTGTTTTTT.

This clonotype was counted a few times. The V and J genes are TRBV4-1 and TRBJ1-4; the D is unclear. This CDR3 contains 15 residues. The V end was cut by 3 bases, the J end by 0 bases, with 8 bases between. Germline CDR1 is MGHRA and CDR2 is YSYEKL. The CDR3 spells CASSHPGATNEKLFF. CDR3 nucleotides: TGCGCCAGCAGCCACCCTGGAGCAACTAATGAAAAACTGTTTTTT.

This clonotype has only a few counts. The chain has TRBV12-3 or TRBV12-4 and TRBJ1-1; D is unresolved. The CDR3 covers 15 residues. V lost 2 bases and J 1 base, leaving 11 bases between the germline ends. CDR3 bases: TGTGCCAGCAGTTTAATCGGTTTCCCGAACACTGAAGCTTTCTTT. Encoded protein: CASSLIGFPNTEAFF.

This clonotype was observed a few times. The gene calls are TRBV20-1 and TRBJ2-2, with 7 positions matching TRBD2. From germline, CDR1 is DFQATT and CDR2 SNEGSKA (reference sequence). V was clipped by 0 bases and J by 3 bases; unmatched bases: 7. This CDR3 has 16 amino acids. CDR3 in DNA: TGCAGTGCTAGAGAGGCTCGCGGGAGCTACACCGGGGAGCTGTTTTTT. Amino acids: CSAREARGSYTGELFF.

This sequence joins TRBV7-8 and TRBJ2-5; 10 bases line up with TRBD1. The trim removed 5 bases at V and 5 bases at J, leaving 14 bases unmatched. CDR3 size: 17 residues. Germline CDR1 reads SGHVS; CDR2 reads FQNEAQ. CDR3 residues: CASSGTGTGVRGETQYF. As DNA, the CDR3 is TGTGCCAGCAGCGGAACCGGGACAGGGGTCCGAGGGGAGACCCAGTACTTC.

Of note for this clonotype: One end of the junction fails to match germline, which may point to a read error. The chain carries TRBV5-4 and TRBJ2-1; D is possibly TRBD1 (5 bases). This CDR3 has 15 amino acids. Looked up from germline, CDR1 is SGHNT and CDR2 is YYREEE (reference sequence). CDR3 sequence: CASSQDNYKYNERFF. As DNA, the CDR3 is TGTGCCAGCAGCCAGGACAATTACAAGTACAATGAGCGGTTCTTC.

The chain joins TRBV3-1 to TRBJ2-3; D gene unclear. Germline lookup yields CDR1 LGHDT and CDR2 YNNKEL (reference sequence). Trimming pared 4 bases from V and 4 bases from J, leaving 12 bases between. This CDR3 contains 14 residues. The CDR3 nucleotides read TGTGCCAGCAGCCCCGTGAAGCGACCAGATACGCAGTATTTT. Amino acids: CASSPVKRPDTQYF.

The J gene is TRBJ1-1, the V gene TRBV5-1; 8 bases line up with TRBD1. The germline V gene encodes CDR1 SGHRS and CDR2 YFSETQ. V lost 3 bases to trimming and J lost 7 bases; unmatched junction nucleotides: 2. CDR3 size: 12 residues. CDR3 coding DNA: TGCGCCAGCAGCTGGGACAGGAATGAAGCTTTCTTT. It encodes CASSWDRNEAFF.

The chain couples TRBV10-3 to TRBJ2-5, with unresolved D. The CDR3 loop spans 14 amino acids. V lost 0 bases, J lost 7 bases, and 12 bases lay in between. CDR1 and CDR2 (germline): ENHRY, SYGVKD. The CDR3 reads CAISESSGYGTQYF. The DNA of the CDR3 is TGTGCCATCAGTGAGTCATCAGGCTACGGGACCCAGTACTTC.

The CDR3 reads CASTFTGAAAGELFF. DNA of the CDR3: TGTGCCAGCACTTTTACGGGGGCTGCAGCCGGGGAGCTGTTTTTT. The chain carries TRBV6-5 and TRBJ2-2; perhaps D is TRBD1 or TRBD2 (6 bases each). Trimming left V 7 bases short and J 6 bases short, with 18 bases between. The germline V gene encodes CDR1 MNHEY and CDR2 SVGAGI. The CDR3 spans 15 residues.

Only a few counts were recorded for this clonotype. The rearrangement links TRBV5-1 to TRBJ2-3, with 12 positions matching TRBD2. The CDR3 runs to 16 residues. Germline V gene data show CDR1 as SGHRS and CDR2 as YFSETQ. After removal of 2 bases from V and 4 bases from J, the junction contained 5 bases not matched to a gene. The CDR3 loop reads CASSLTSGGHADTQYF. CDR3 coding DNA: TGCGCCAGCAGCTTAACTAGCGGGGGGCATGCAGATACGCAGTATTTT.